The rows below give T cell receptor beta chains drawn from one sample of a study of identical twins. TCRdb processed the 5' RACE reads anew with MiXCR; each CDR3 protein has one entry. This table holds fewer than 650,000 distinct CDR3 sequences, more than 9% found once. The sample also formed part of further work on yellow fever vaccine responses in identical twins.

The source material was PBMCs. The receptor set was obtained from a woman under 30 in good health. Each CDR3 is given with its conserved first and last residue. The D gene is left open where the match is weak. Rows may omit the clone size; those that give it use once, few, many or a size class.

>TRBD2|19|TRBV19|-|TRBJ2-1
TGTGCCAGTAGTATTGCTTCCGGGACTAGCGGGATATCGCACAATGAGCAGTTCTTC
CASSIASGTSGISHNEQFF
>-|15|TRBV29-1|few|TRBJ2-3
TGCAGCGTTGAAGACGCCGGGGGTCGGGGAGATACGCAGTATTTT
CSVEDAGGRGDTQYF
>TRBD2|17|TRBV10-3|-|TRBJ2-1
TGTGCCATCAGTGAGTCGACCCAGCGGGAGTCTAAGGGTGAGCAGTTCTTC
CAISESTQRESKGEQFF
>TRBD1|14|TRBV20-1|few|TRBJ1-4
TGCAGTGCGAAAGACAGCAGGGGGGGTGAAAAACTGTTTTTT
CSAKDSRGGEKLFF
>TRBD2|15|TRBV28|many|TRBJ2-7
TGTGCCAGCAGGAATCCCGGGGGGACCCCCTACGAGCAGTACTTC
CASRNPGGTPYEQYF
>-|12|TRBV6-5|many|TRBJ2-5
TGTGCCAGCAGTTGGGACTCCCAGACCCAGTACTTC
CASSWDSQTQYF
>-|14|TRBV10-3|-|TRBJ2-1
TGTGCCAACTCGGACAGTCGCAAGTATGATGAGCAGTTCTTC
CANSDSRKYDEQFF
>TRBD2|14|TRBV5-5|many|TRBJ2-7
TGTGCCAGCAGCTTGGTAGGACTAGCCTACGAGCAGTACTTC
CASSLVGLAYEQYF
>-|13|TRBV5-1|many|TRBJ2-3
TGCGCCAGCAGCGACGGGGGCACAGATACGCAGTATTTT
CASSDGGTDTQYF
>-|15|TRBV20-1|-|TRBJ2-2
TGCAGTGCTAGACCAACCGGACTTGACACCGGGGAGCTGTTTTTT
CSARPTGLDTGELFF
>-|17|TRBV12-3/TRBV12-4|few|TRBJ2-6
TGTGCCAGCAGTTTTAGGGGCAGAGCCTCTGGGGCCAACGTCCTGACTTTC
CASSFRGRASGANVLTF
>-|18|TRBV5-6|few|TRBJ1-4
TGTGCCAGCAGCTTTAGTTGGGCAGGGCCTGCGGCTAATGAAAAACTGTTTTTT
CASSFSWAGPAANEKLFF
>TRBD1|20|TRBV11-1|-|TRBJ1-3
TGTGCCAGCAGCTTAGCATTGGGACAGTCAAATCCTCCCTCTGGAAACACCATATATTTT
CASSLALGQSNPPSGNTIYF
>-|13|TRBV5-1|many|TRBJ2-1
TGCGCCAGCAGCTTTGGCCCTGGGACAGAGCAGTTCTTC
CASSFGPGTEQFF
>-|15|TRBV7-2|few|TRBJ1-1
TGTGCCAGCAGCTTAGAGAACAGGGCTGGCACTGAAGCTTTCTTT
CASSLENRAGTEAFF
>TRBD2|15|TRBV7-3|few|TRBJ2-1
TGTGCCAGCGCCTCGCGCGGGGGGCGGGACAATGAGCAGTTCTTC
CASASRGGRDNEQFF
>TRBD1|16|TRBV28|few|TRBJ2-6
TGTGCCTCAGGACAGGAGGAGGCTTCTGGGGCCAACGTCCTGACTTTC
CASGQEEASGANVLTF
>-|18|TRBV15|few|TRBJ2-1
TGTGCCACCAGCGGAGGCAGGGGAGGGGACTCATCCTACAATGAGCAGTTCTTC
CATSGGRGGDSSYNEQFF
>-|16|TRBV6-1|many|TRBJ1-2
TGTGCCAGCAGTCAATTGGCAGGCCGATATAACTATGGCTACACCTTC
CASSQLAGRYNYGYTF
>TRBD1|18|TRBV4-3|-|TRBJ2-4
TGCGCCAACAGCCAAGACAGGGCCTTAGAGGGCGGCAAAAACATTCAGTACTTC
CANSQDRALEGGKNIQYF
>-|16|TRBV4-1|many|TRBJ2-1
TGCGCCAGCAGCGCCCCCGATGGCGGAACCTACAATGAGCAGTTCTTC
CASSAPDGGTYNEQFF
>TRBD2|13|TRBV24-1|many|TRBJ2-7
TGTGCCACCAGTGATTTGGGCGGGAGCGAGCAGTACTTC
CATSDLGGSEQYF
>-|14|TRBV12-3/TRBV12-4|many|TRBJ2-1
TGTGCCAGCAGTTTCGGTGGGGAAAACAATGAGCAGTTCTTC
CASSFGGENNEQFF
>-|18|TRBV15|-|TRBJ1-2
TGTGCCACCAGCAGAGGGTTGGGCCAGGGTAAGGGGGACTATGGCTACACCTTC
CATSRGLGQGKGDYGYTF
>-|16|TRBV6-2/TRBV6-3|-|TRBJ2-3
TGTGCCAGCAGCCCCACCCGGAGGGGCCCCCCAGATACGCAGTATTTT
CASSPTRRGPPDTQYF
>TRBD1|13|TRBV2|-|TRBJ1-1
TGTGCCTCCATGGGACAGGGGAACACTGAAGCTTTCTTT
CASMGQGNTEAFF
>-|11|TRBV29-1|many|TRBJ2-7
TGCAGCGTTGAGGTTCGATACGAGCAGTACTTC
CSVEVRYEQYF
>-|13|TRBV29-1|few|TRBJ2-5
TGCAGCGCCGGGGGACTTTTACAAGAGACCCAGTACTTC
CSAGGLLQETQYF
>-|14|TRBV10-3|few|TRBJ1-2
TGTGCCATCAGTGAGTCGCAGGGCGGATATGGCTACACCTTC
CAISESQGGYGYTF
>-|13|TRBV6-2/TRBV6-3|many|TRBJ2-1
TGTGCCAGCAGTTTCGAGGTGTACAATGAGCAGTTCTTC
CASSFEVYNEQFF
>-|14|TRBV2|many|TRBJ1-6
TGTGCCAGCAGTGTAAACCTCCCAAATTCACCCCTCCACTTT
CASSVNLPNSPLHF
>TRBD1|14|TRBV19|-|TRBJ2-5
TGTGCCAGTAGTATAGACACAGGGGGCGAGACCCAGTACTTC
CASSIDTGGETQYF
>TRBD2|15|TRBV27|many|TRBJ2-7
TGTGCCAGCAGTTCACAGGGACTAGCCAACTACGAGCAGTACTTC
CASSSQGLANYEQYF
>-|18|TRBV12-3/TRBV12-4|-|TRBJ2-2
TGTGCCAGCAGTTTCCCCGCCAGGGATTCCTCGAACACCGGGGAGCTGTTTTTT
CASSFPARDSSNTGELFF
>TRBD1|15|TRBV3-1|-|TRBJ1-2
TGTGCCAGCAGCCTTCAGGGGGAGGTCCCGTATGGCTACACCTTC
CASSLQGEVPYGYTF
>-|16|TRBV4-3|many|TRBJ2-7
TGCGCCAGCAGCCAAGAGGCAACTCTAGGCACCTACGAGCAGTACTTC
CASSQEATLGTYEQYF
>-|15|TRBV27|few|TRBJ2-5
TGTGCCAGCAGTTTATCCTGGGGTTCGGAAGAGACCCAGTACTTC
CASSLSWGSEETQYF
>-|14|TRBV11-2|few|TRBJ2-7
TGTGCCAGCAGCTTTGGGACGGACTACTACGAGCAGTACTTC
CASSFGTDYYEQYF
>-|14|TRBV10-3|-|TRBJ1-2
TGTGCCATCAGTATGGGACGGAAGCCAGGGGGCTACACCTTC
CAISMGRKPGGYTF
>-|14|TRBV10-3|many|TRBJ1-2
TGTGCCATCAGTGAGGGGAACATTAACTATGGCTACACCTTC
CAISEGNINYGYTF
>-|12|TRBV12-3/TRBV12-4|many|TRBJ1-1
TGTGCCAGCAGTTTTGATGGGCGAAAGGCTTTCTTT
CASSFDGRKAFF
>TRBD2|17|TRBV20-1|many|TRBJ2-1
TGCAGTCCATTTGGGGAGCGGGAGGGCCGCTCCTACAATGAGCAGTTCTTC
CSPFGEREGRSYNEQFF
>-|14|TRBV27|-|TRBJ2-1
TGTGCCAGCAGTTTCCGGCGGCCTCCCAATGAGCAGTTCTTC
CASSFRRPPNEQFF
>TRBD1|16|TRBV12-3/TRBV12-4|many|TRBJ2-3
TGTGCCAGCGGGACCGGAACAGGGGGCCTGACAGATACGCAGTATTTT
CASGTGTGGLTDTQYF
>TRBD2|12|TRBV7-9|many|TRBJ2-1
TGTGCCAGCACGGAGAGGTATTCTAGCGGGTTCTTC
CASTERYSSGFF
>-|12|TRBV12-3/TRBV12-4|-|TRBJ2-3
TGTGCCAGCGGGAGTAGCGTGGATACGCAGTATTTT
CASGSSVDTQYF
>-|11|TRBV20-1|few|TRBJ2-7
TGCAGTGCTAGCGTCAACTACGAGCAGTACTTC
CSASVNYEQYF
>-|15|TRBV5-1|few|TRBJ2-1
TGCGCCAGCAGCAACTCAGGGACCCAATACAATGAGCAGTTCTTC
CASSNSGTQYNEQFF
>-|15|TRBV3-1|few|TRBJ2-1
TGTGCCAGCAGCCAAGATTTTCAGGTTATCGATGAGCAGTTCTTC
CASSQDFQVIDEQFF
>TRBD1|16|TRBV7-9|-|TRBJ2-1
TGTGCCAGCAGCGCGACAGGGGGCGGAGACTACAATGAGCAGTTCTTC
CASSATGGGDYNEQFF
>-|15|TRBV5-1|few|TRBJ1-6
TGCGCCAGCAGCTTAAGCAGCTTTTCCGCTTCACCCCTCCACTTT
CASSLSSFSASPLHF
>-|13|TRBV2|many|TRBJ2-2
TGTGCCAGCAGTGTGGTGGAGACCGGGGAGCTGTTTTTT
CASSVVETGELFF
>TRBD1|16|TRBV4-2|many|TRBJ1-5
TGTGCCAGCAGCCAAGAACGGGGACAGCCTAATCAGCCCCAGCATTTT
CASSQERGQPNQPQHF
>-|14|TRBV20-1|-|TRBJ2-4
TGCAGTGCTCCCCCCCTTGCCAGGGATAACATTCAGTACTTC
CSAPPLARDNIQYF
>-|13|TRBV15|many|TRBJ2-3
TGTGCCACCAGCAGAGGACCCCCAGATACGCAGTATTTT
CATSRGPPDTQYF